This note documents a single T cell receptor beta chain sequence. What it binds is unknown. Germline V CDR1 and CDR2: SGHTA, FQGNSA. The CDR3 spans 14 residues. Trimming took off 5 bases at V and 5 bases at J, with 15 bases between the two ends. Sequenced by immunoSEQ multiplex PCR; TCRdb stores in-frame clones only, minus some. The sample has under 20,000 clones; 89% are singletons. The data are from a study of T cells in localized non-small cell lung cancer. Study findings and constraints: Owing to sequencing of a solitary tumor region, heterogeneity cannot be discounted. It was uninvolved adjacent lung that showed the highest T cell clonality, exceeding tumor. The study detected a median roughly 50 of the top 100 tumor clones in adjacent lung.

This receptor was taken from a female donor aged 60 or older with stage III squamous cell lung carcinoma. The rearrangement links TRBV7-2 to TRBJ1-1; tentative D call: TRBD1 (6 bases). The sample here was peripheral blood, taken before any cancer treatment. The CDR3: CASSGQGRYTEAFF. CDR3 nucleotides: TGTGCCAGCAGCGGTCAGGGGCGTTATACTGAAGCTTTCTTT.